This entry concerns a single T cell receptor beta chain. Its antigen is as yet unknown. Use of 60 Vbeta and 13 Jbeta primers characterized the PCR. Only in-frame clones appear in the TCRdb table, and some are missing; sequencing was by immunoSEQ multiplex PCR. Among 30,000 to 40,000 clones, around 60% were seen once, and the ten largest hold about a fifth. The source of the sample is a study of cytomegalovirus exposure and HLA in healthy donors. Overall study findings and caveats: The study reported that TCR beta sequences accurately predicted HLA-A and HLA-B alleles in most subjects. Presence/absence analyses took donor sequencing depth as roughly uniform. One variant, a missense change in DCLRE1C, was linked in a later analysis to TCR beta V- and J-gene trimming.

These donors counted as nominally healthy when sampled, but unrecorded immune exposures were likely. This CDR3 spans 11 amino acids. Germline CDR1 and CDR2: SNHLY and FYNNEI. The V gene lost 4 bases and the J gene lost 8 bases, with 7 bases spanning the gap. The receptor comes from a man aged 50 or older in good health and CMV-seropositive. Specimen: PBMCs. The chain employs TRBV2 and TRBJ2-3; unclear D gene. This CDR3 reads CASSVTGTQYF. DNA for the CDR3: TGTGCCAGCAGTGTTACGGGTACGCAGTATTTT.